Sequencing of this T cell receptor (beta chain) was carried out in a study of OX40 agonist ivuxolimab in advanced cancers. Clones were sequenced by immunoSEQ multiplex PCR, and TCRdb holds only the in-frame ones, with some missing. The repertoire consists of 60,000 to 65,000 clones, with approximately 85% occurring once and the leading ten covering 9.8%. Remarks on this clone: A read error may produce the germline difference seen at one junction end.

The CDR3 has 18 amino acids. Germline V CDR1 and CDR2: SGHVS, FQNEAQ. Drawing of blood for sampling happened at baseline, at cycle 4 day 1, and at cycle 7 day 1. The sequenced sample was CD4+ or CD8+ T cells sorted from blood, obtained in a trial of the OX40 agonist ivuxolimab. The TCR sequence derives from an adult with an advanced solid tumor such as melanoma, head and neck, liver or kidney cancer. The chain has TRBV7-8 and TRBJ1-6; weak D call: TRBD1 (5 bases). Written as DNA, the CDR3 is TGTGCCAGCAGCTTGTCGGGGACCCTAAGTTGGTATAGTTCACCCCTCCACTTT. Residues: CASSLSGTLSWYSSPLHF. Complete variable domain (other parts from reference TRBV7-8 and TRBJ1-6): GAGVSQSPRYKVAKRGQDVALRCDPISGHVSLFWYQQALGQGPEFLTYFQNEAQLDKSGLPSDRFFAERPEGSVSTLKIQRTQQEDSAVYLCASSLSGTLSWYSSPLHFGNGTRLTVT.